These 21 T cell receptor beta chains came from one sample sequenced in a study of identifying expanded T cells in peripheral blood. The protocol was immunoSEQ multiplex PCR, while the TCRdb copy is restricted to in-frame clones and leaves out a portion. This sample has 80,000 or so clones, with just under 85% found just once. The specimen sequenced was blood. The receptors were gathered from a person aged 18 to 70 in good health.

This rearrangement joins TRBV28 to TRBJ1-2; possible D gene TRBD1, 5 bases. The CDR3 consists of 13 residues. Germline CDR1 reads MDHEN; CDR2 reads SYDVKM. Trimming shortened V by 5 bases and J by 9 bases, and 16 bases separated the two germline ends. The CDR3 loop is CASSEGESLRYTF. CDR3 coding DNA: TGTGCCAGCAGTGAAGGGGAGTCGTTACGCTACACCTTC.

V and J are TRBV28 and TRBJ1-2, with no clear D. There are 13 residues in the CDR3. Per germline, CDR1 MDHEN and CDR2 SYDVKM. The ends were cut back, 8 bases at V and 2 bases at J, with 12 bases in the middle. CDR3 DNA: TGTGCCAGCCTAGCGGGCACCAACTATGGCTACACCTTC. Its protein is CASLAGTNYGYTF.

V usage is TRBV9 and J usage is TRBJ2-5, with 7 bases aligning to TRBD2. The CDR3 covers 13 residues. V trimming: 3 bases; J trimming: 4 bases; junction bases outside the gene matches: 3. Looked up from germline, CDR1 is SGDLS and CDR2 is YYNGEE. CDR3 sequence reads: CASSGLAAETQYF. In DNA form, the CDR3 reads TGTGCCAGCAGCGGTCTAGCGGCAGAGACCCAGTACTTC.

This chain joins TRBV11-3 and TRBJ2-3; D is uncertain. V lost 5 bases to trimming and J lost 5 bases, with 17 bases between them. There are 15 residues in the CDR3. Germline V gene lookup returns CDR1 SGHNT and CDR2 YENEEA. The CDR3 loop is CASSPTGLPQDTQYF. CDR3 nucleotides: TGTGCCAGCAGCCCAACGGGCCTACCTCAAGATACGCAGTATTTT.

V usage is TRBV5-6 and J usage is TRBJ1-1; 7 nucleotides match TRBD1. V lost 0 bases and J lost 5; bases outside the gene matches: 10. CDR3 length equals 16 residues. CDR1 SGHDT and CDR2 YYEEEE come from the germline V gene. DNA of the CDR3: TGTGCCAGCAGCTTGGCCTTAGGGGGCGCGGTGACTGAAGCTTTCTTT. Its protein is CASSLALGGAVTEAFF.

This rearrangement joins TRBV6-5 to TRBJ2-3; 8 bases map to TRBD1. Germline V gene sequence: CDR1 MNHEY, CDR2 SVGAGI. The ends lost 2 bases at V and 6 bases at J; junction bases unmatched: 4. This CDR3 contains 14 residues. The CDR3 DNA reads TGTGCCAGCAGTTACACCCACAGGGGGGATACGCAGTATTTT. Protein product: CASSYTHRGDTQYF.

The CDR3 sequence is CASSYRETQYF. In DNA, the CDR3 is TGTGCCAGCAGCTACAGGGAGACCCAGTACTTC. The chain has TRBV13 and TRBJ2-5; D perhaps matches TRBD1 (5 bases). The germline V and J ends were trimmed by 4 bases and 5 bases, with 5 bases remaining between them. From germline, CDR1 is PRHDT and CDR2 FYEKMQ (reference sequence). The CDR3 consists of 11 residues. Complete variable domain (other parts from reference TRBV13 and TRBJ2-5): AAGVIQSPRHLIKEKRETATLKCYPIPRHDTVYWYQQGPGQDPQFLISFYEKMQSDKGSIPDRFSAQQFSDYHSELNMSSLELGDSALYFCASSYRETQYFGPGTRLLVL.

The chain employs TRBV19 and TRBJ1-2; D is ambiguous. CDR3 length equals 13 residues. V lost 8 bases to trimming and J lost 4 bases, with 14 bases between them. Germline-derived CDR1 and CDR2 are LNHDA and SQIVND (reference sequence). The CDR3 DNA follows: TGTGCCAGTGAAACTCCGGGATTCTATGGCTACACCTTC. Translation: CASETPGFYGYTF.

In this sample, this clone turned up once. The V and J genes are TRBV4-2 and TRBJ1-5; D gene uncertain. Germline V gives CDR1 LGHNA, CDR2 YNFKEQ. The V gene lost 5 bases and the J gene lost 6 bases, with 14 bases spanning the gap. The CDR3 is made up of 14 amino acids. The CDR3 region is CASSAGSGIQPQHF. The CDR3 region has the DNA TGTGCCAGCAGCGCTGGGTCGGGGATTCAGCCCCAGCATTTT.

The chain uses TRBV9 and TRBJ2-2, with a possible D match to TRBD2 (5 bases). The V end was cut by 2 bases, the J end by 0 bases, with 8 bases between. This CDR3 region has 15 residues. In germline, CDR1 is SGDLS, CDR2 YYNGEE. DNA of the CDR3: TGTGCCAGCAGCGTGCTAGCTTCGAACACCGGGGAGCTGTTTTTT. It encodes CASSVLASNTGELFF.

The rearrangement joins TRBV20-1 to TRBJ1-6; D is unresolved. Germline loops: CDR1 DFQATT, CDR2 SNEGSKA (reference sequence). The CDR3 runs to 11 residues. The V end was cut by 0 bases, the J end by 14 bases, with 8 bases between. The CDR3 sequence is CSARETFTLHF. CDR3 DNA sequence: TGCAGTGCTAGAGAAACCTTCACCCTCCACTTT.

This chain links TRBV6-5 with TRBJ1-1; D perhaps matches TRBD1 (5 bases). CDR3 length: 14 residues. Per germline, CDR1 MNHEY and CDR2 SVGAGI. Trimming took off 3 bases at V and 6 bases at J, with 14 bases between the two ends. CDR3 coding DNA: TGTGCCAGCAGTTATTTTTTCGACAGTCCTGAAGCTTTCTTT. Amino acid sequence: CASSYFFDSPEAFF.

This chain joins TRBV7-2 and TRBJ1-2, with D unresolved. This CDR3 region has 14 residues. Germline assignment: CDR1 SGHTA and CDR2 FQGNSA. The ends were cut back, 5 bases at V and 0 bases at J, with 10 bases in the middle. CDR3 DNA sequence: TGTGCCAGCAGCCGCCCCGGGACTAACTATGGCTACACCTTC. Its protein is CASSRPGTNYGYTF.

The rearrangement joins TRBV4-2 to TRBJ2-7; no firm D call. Germline V lookup: CDR1 LGHNA, CDR2 YNFKEQ. The CDR3 spans 15 residues. The V end was cut by 0 bases, the J end by 2 bases, with 11 bases between. The CDR3 loop is CASSQEASSPYEQYF. DNA for the CDR3: TGTGCCAGCAGCCAAGAGGCAAGTAGTCCCTACGAGCAGTACTTC.

The chain links TRBV7-9 to TRBJ2-7, with no clear D. Germline V CDR1 and CDR2: SEHNR, FQNEAQ (reference sequence). Trimming shortened V by 1 base and J by 6 bases, and 10 bases separated the two germline ends. This CDR3 has 13 residues. The chain's CDR3 is CASSLETRTEQYF. The CDR3 region has the DNA TGTGCCAGCAGCTTAGAGACAAGGACCGAGCAGTACTTC.

V and J are TRBV28 and TRBJ2-7; possibly TRBD1 for D (5 bases). With 2 bases removed from V and 3 bases from J, the gap between germline ends came to 29 bases. Germline lookup yields CDR1 MDHEN and CDR2 SYDVKM. There are 20 residues in the CDR3. CDR3 sequence reads: CASSLRDYPPAREVRYEQYF. DNA for the CDR3: TGTGCCAGCAGTTTACGCGATTACCCCCCAGCCAGGGAAGTCCGCTACGAGCAGTACTTC.

V and J are TRBV5-4 and TRBJ2-5; tentatively, D is TRBD2 (7 bases). Germline V gene sequence: CDR1 SGHNT, CDR2 YYREEE (reference sequence). This CDR3 spans 14 amino acids. V gave up 4 bases and J gave up 5 bases, with 15 bases separating them. CDR3: CASSGSRGGETQYF. The CDR3 region has the DNA TGTGCCAGCAGCGGATCCAGGGGAGGGGAGACCCAGTACTTC.

The rearrangement uses TRBV27 and TRBJ2-7, with 7 bases aligning to TRBD2. CDR3 length equals 15 residues. Trimming took 2 bases from V and 3 from J; bases not matched to a gene: 7. Germline lookup yields CDR1 MNHEY and CDR2 SMNVEV (reference sequence). CDR3 in DNA: TGTGCCAGCAGTTTAAGAGGACTAGTGAGCTACGAGCAGTACTTC. This sequence encodes CASSLRGLVSYEQYF.

The V gene is TRBV28, the J gene TRBJ1-4, with D tentatively TRBD1 (5 bases). Per germline, CDR1 MDHEN and CDR2 SYDVKM. This CDR3 spans 13 amino acids. The germline V and J ends were trimmed by 2 bases and 11 bases, with 12 bases remaining between them. CDR3 sequence: CASSLRGQAKLFF. For the CDR3, the DNA is TGTGCCAGCAGTTTACGGGGCCAGGCGAAACTGTTTTTT.

J is TRBJ2-2 and V is TRBV7-3; 12 bases map to TRBD2. The CDR3 covers 16 residues. Germline-derived CDR1 and CDR2 are SGHTA and FQGTGA. Losses at the gene ends were 6 bases for V and 6 bases for J; bases not matched to a gene: 8. CDR3 amino acids: CASSPTTSGSSGELFF. The CDR3 nucleotides are TGTGCCAGCAGTCCTACGACTAGCGGGAGCTCCGGGGAGCTGTTTTTT.

The chain couples TRBV4-1 to TRBJ2-7, with TRBD1 matching over 11 bases. This CDR3 has 15 amino acids. The germline CDR1 and CDR2 sequences are MGHRA and YSYEKL. V lost 2 bases and J lost 4; bases outside the gene matches: 4. The CDR3 nucleotides read TGCGCCAGCAGCCAATACCGGGACAGGGGGTACGAGCAGTACTTC. It specifies CASSQYRDRGYEQYF.